These 18 T cell receptor beta chains were sequenced from one sample in a study of T cell clonotyping in hematopoietic cell transplantation. Described time point: recipient sample about 28 days before transplant, after cytoreduction. TCRdb keeps only in-frame clones here, not all; method: immunoSEQ multiplex PCR. The table records 15,000 to 20,000 clones, approximately 80% of them present only once. The input for sequencing was peripheral blood mononuclear cells, taken before stem cell transplant. These TCRs come from a man aged 60 to 69 with acute myeloid leukemia. Some clones in this sample may be carry-over from other donors' samples.

This clone was observed a single time. The chain carries TRBV29-1 and TRBJ1-1; 7 bases agree with TRBD1. V dropped 7 bases and J dropped 7; count of bases not matched to a gene: 18. Germline lookup yields CDR1 SQVTM and CDR2 ANQGSEA. The CDR3 loop spans 15 amino acids. CDR3 region: CSAAWFAGTEDEAFF. CDR3 coding DNA: TGCAGCGCCGCCTGGTTCGCCGGGACAGAGGATGAAGCTTTCTTT.

The chain carries TRBV5-1 and TRBJ2-5, with 8 bases that match TRBD1. CDR1 SGHRS and CDR2 YFSETQ come from the germline V gene. Germline trimming cut 3 bases from V and 5 bases from J; bases unmatched to any gene: 6. The CDR3 sequence is 14 residues long. CDR3 region: CASSSPGGAETQYF. The DNA for the CDR3 is TGCGCCAGCAGCTCCCCAGGGGGCGCCGAGACCCAGTACTTC.

The chain carries TRBV19 and TRBJ1-1; the D gene is possibly TRBD1 (5 bases). Per germline, CDR1 LNHDA and CDR2 SQIVND (reference sequence). V lost 5 bases to trimming and J lost 6 bases, with 10 bases between them. The CDR3 runs 12 residues. DNA of the CDR3: TGTGCCAGTAGTCCTCGGGACTCTGAAGCTTTCTTT. Translated: CASSPRDSEAFF.

The chain joins TRBV11-1 to TRBJ1-2; D remains unclear. Trimming took off 1 base at V and 4 bases at J, with 7 bases between the two ends. CDR3 length: 13 residues. Germline CDR1 SGHAT, CDR2 FQDESV (reference sequence). For the CDR3, the DNA is TGTGCCAGCAGCTTAGAGGGATCCTATGGCTACACCTTC. Translation: CASSLEGSYGYTF.

This clone was observed a single time. J is TRBJ2-1 and V is TRBV7-6, with TRBD1 matching over 7 bases. Germline CDR1 is SGHVS and CDR2 is FNYEAQ. J gave up 4 bases and V 5 bases, and 11 bases lay outside the gene matches. The CDR3 spans 16 residues. The CDR3 loop is CASSQPRDSQYNEQFF. CDR3 in DNA: TGTGCCAGCAGCCAACCACGGGACAGCCAATACAATGAGCAGTTCTTC.

The rearrangement uses TRBV9 and TRBJ1-2, with TRBD1 matching 7 bases. Germline assignment: CDR1 SGDLS and CDR2 YYNGEE. This CDR3 is 12 amino acids long. The V and J ends lost 8 bases and 6 bases, in that order; junction bases with no gene match: 7. CDR3 sequence reads: CARTRGQNGYTF. The CDR3 DNA reads as TGTGCCAGGACTCGGGGACAGAATGGCTACACCTTC.

The V call is TRBV4-1, the J call TRBJ1-1; tentatively, D is TRBD1 (5 bases). The CDR3 length is 14 residues. Germline CDR1 is MGHRA and CDR2 is YSYEKL. With 3 bases removed from V and 4 bases from J, the gap between germline ends came to 12 bases. The CDR3 sequence is CASSHRDGGTEAFF. CDR3 coding DNA: TGCGCCAGCAGCCACCGGGACGGAGGCACTGAAGCTTTCTTT.

The chain has TRBV5-8 and TRBJ1-6; no definite D call. CDR3 length equals 14 residues. Trimming removed 1 base from V and 5 bases from J, with 7 bases in between. CDR1 and CDR2 (germline): SGHTS, YDEGEE. In DNA form, the CDR3 reads TGTGCCAGCAGCTTGAACACTCATAATTCACCCCTCCACTTT. This gives the protein CASSLNTHNSPLHF.

This clone was observed a single time. CDR3 sequence reads: CASIRDTEAFF. In nucleotides, the CDR3 is TGTGCCAGCATCCGGGACACTGAAGCTTTCTTT. The rearrangement joins TRBV2 to TRBJ1-1; D unclear. Germline V CDR1 and CDR2: SNHLY, FYNNEI. Trimming took 7 bases from V and 3 from J, leaving 6 bases between them. This CDR3 has 11 amino acids.

In its sample, this clone was seen a few times. J is TRBJ2-4 and V is TRBV19, with a tentative D call TRBD2 (5 bases). The CDR3 consists of 15 residues. The V end was cut by 5 bases, the J end by 1 base, with 12 bases between. In germline, CDR1 is LNHDA, CDR2 SQIVND (reference sequence). As DNA, the CDR3 is TGTGCCAGTAGTCCTAGAGGGTCGGCCAAAAACATTCAGTACTTC. This translates into CASSPRGSAKNIQYF.

This chain links TRBV19 with TRBJ2-2; D is tentatively TRBD1 or TRBD2 (5 bases each). The CDR3 is 13 residues long. V was trimmed by 5 bases and J by 4 bases, leaving 8 bases between them. CDR1 is LNHDA and CDR2 is SQIVND in the germline V gene (reference sequence). The CDR3 nucleotides are TGTGCCAGTAGTCTTGGGGGCACCGGGGAGCTGTTTTTT. This encodes CASSLGGTGELFF.

The genes are TRBV4-2 and TRBJ1-1, with a possible D match to TRBD1 (5 bases). The germline V and J ends were trimmed by 4 bases and 4 bases, with 13 bases remaining between them. Germline loops: CDR1 LGHNA, CDR2 YNFKEQ. CDR3 length: 14 amino acids. The CDR3 DNA is TGTGCCAGCAGCCTGGAGACCGGGGGCACTGAAGCTTTCTTT. Its translation is CASSLETGGTEAFF.

This sequence joins TRBV6-5 and TRBJ2-3; tentative D call: TRBD1 (5 bases). Per germline, CDR1 MNHEY and CDR2 SVGAGI. V lost 9 bases to trimming and J lost 0 bases, with 16 bases between them. The CDR3 length is 15 residues. The CDR3 region is CASSRVFTSTDTQYF. CDR3 nucleotides: TGTGCCAGTTCCAGGGTATTTACTAGCACAGATACGCAGTATTTT.

V and J are TRBV5-5 and TRBJ1-2, with D possibly TRBD1 on 6 matching bases. The germline gives CDR1 SGHKS, CDR2 YYEKEE (reference sequence). V was trimmed by 3 bases and J by 7 bases, leaving 16 bases between them. The length of the CDR3 is 14 residues. CDR3 DNA sequence: TGTGCCAGCAGCTCCGACGGGGGGCGGAGTGGCTACACCTTC. Protein: CASSSDGGRSGYTF.

The chain has TRBV11-3 and TRBJ1-6, with D perhaps TRBD1 (5 bases). Germline loops: CDR1 SGHNT, CDR2 YENEEA. Trimming shortened V by 1 base and J by 10 bases, and 14 bases separated the two germline ends. The CDR3 runs 15 residues. The CDR3, as DNA: TGTGCCAGCAGCTTAGGAGGCGGCAGGGAATCACCCCTCCACTTT. Protein product: CASSLGGGRESPLHF.

V usage is TRBV4-3 and J usage is TRBJ2-5; 11 nucleotides agree with TRBD2. The length of the CDR3 is 18 residues. V lost 0 bases to trimming and J lost 4 bases; unmatched junction nucleotides: 10. Germline V CDR1 and CDR2: LGHNA, YSLEER. CDR3 amino acids: CASSQDRLAGSSLETQYF. The DNA for the CDR3 is TGCGCCAGCAGCCAAGATCGACTAGCGGGGAGTTCTTTAGAGACCCAGTACTTC.

This chain joins TRBV10-3 and TRBJ2-3, with D possibly matching TRBD2 (7 bases). The V gene's germline CDR1 is ENHRY and CDR2 SYGVKD. The CDR3 runs 13 residues. V was pared by 11 bases and J by 4 bases, with 16 bases between. CDR3 in amino acids: CAAGAGEADTQYF. The CDR3 coding sequence is TGTGCCGCGGGGGCAGGGGAGGCAGATACGCAGTATTTT.

The CDR3 loop is CASSLDSHEQFF. The CDR3 DNA reads TGTGCCAGCAGCTTAGATAGCCATGAGCAGTTCTTC. The chain uses TRBV11-2 and TRBJ2-1; D gene ambiguous. The CDR3 is made up of 12 amino acids. Trimming stripped 0 bases from V and 8 bases from J, with 5 bases between. Looked up from germline, CDR1 is SGHAT and CDR2 is FQNNGV.